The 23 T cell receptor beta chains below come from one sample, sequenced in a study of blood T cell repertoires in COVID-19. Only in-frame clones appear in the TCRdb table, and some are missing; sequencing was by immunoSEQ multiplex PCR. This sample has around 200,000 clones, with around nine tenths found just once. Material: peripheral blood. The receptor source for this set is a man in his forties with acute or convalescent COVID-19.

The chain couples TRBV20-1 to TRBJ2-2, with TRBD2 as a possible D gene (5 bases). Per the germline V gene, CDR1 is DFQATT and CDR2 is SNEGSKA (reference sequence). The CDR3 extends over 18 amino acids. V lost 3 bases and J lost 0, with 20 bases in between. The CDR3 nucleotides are TGCAGTGCTAGTCGTAGATTCGCGGGCTTAGCGAACACCGGGGAGCTGTTTTTT. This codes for CSASRRFAGLANTGELFF.

CDR3 DNA sequence: TGTGCCAGCAGCAGAATCGGTTTAAGGAACACCGGGGAGCTGTTTTTT. Its protein is CASSRIGLRNTGELFF. The J gene is TRBJ2-2, the V gene TRBV7-9; no definite D call. The germline gives CDR1 SEHNR, CDR2 FQNEAQ (reference sequence). Deletions cut 5 bases from V and 1 base from J, with 14 bases between. This CDR3 spans 16 amino acids.

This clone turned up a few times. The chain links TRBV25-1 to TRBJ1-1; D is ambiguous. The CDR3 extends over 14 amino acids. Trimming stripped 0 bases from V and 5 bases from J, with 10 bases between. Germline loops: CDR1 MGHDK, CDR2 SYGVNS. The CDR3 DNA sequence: TGTGCCAGCAGTGAATATCAGGAAGGAACTGAAGCTTTCTTT. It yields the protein CASSEYQEGTEAFF.

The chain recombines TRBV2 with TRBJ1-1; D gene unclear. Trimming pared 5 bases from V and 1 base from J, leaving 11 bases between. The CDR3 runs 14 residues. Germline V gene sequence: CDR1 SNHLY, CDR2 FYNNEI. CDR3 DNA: TGTGCCAGCAGTTTCACAGTCGAGAACACTGAAGCTTTCTTT. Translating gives CASSFTVENTEAFF.

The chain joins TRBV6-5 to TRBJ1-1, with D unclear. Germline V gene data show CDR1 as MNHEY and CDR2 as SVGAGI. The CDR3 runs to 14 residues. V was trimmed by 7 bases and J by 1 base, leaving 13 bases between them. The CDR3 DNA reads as TGTGCCAGCACCATTATCACGGGGAACACTGAAGCTTTCTTT. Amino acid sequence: CASTIITGNTEAFF.

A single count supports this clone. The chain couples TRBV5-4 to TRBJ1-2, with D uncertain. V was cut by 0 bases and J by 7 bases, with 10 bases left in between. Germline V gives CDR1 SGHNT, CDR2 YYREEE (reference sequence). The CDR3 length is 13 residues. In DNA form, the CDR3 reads TGTGCCAGCAGCTTGGCTGAGGGCTCTGGCTACACCTTC. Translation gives CASSLAEGSGYTF.

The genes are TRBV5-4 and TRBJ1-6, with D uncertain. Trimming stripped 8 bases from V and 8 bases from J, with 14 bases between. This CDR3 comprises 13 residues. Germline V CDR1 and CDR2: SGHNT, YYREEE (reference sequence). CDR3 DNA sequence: TGTGCCAGTCCGGTCTCGGGTTATTCACCCCTCCACTTT. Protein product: CASPVSGYSPLHF.

CDR3 in amino acids: CASSLEGTGSYEQYF. CDR3 bases: TGTGCCAGCAGCTTGGAGGGGACAGGGTCTTACGAGCAGTACTTC. The chain joins TRBV5-4 to TRBJ2-7; 9 nucleotides match TRBD1. Germline CDR1 reads SGHNT; CDR2 reads YYREEE (reference sequence). V lost 0 bases, J lost 4 bases, and 5 bases stayed unmatched. This CDR3 is 15 amino acids long.

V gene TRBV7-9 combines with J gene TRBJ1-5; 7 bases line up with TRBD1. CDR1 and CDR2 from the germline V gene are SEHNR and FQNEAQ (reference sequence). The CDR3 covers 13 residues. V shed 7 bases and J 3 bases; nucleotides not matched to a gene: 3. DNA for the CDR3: TGTGCCAGCAATCAGGGGGACAATCAGCCCCAGCATTTT. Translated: CASNQGDNQPQHF.

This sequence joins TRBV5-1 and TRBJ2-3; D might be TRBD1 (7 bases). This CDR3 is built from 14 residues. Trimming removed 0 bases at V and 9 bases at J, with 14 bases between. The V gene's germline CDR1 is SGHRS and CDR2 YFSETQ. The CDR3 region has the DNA TGCGCCAGCAGCTTGGCCCAGGGGGGTGGCACGCAGTATTTT. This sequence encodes CASSLAQGGGTQYF.

The CDR3 spells CASSQETLRDTQYF. Written as DNA, the CDR3 is TGCGCCAGCAGCCAAGAGACTCTAAGGGATACGCAGTATTTT. The chain uses TRBV5-1 and TRBJ2-3; D gene ambiguous. This CDR3 is built from 14 residues. Germline values: CDR1 SGHRS, CDR2 YFSETQ. V was cut by 4 bases and J by 6 bases, with 15 bases left in between.

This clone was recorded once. The CDR3 coding sequence is TGTGCCAGCAGCTTAGTCCGGTCTGAAGAAGAAGGCTACACCTTC. It translates to CASSLVRSEEEGYTF. The chain employs TRBV7-2 and TRBJ1-2; D not resolved. The CDR3 extends over 15 amino acids. The V end lost 1 base, the J end lost 8 bases, and 17 bases lay between the germline ends. Germline assignment: CDR1 SGHTA and CDR2 FQGNSA.

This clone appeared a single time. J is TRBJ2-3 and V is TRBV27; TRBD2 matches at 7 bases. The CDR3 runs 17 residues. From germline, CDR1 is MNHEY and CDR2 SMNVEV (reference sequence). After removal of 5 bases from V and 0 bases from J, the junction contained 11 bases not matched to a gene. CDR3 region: CASSRLGSGTSTDTQYF. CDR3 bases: TGTGCCAGCAGTCGTCTTGGGAGCGGGACGAGCACAGATACGCAGTATTTT.

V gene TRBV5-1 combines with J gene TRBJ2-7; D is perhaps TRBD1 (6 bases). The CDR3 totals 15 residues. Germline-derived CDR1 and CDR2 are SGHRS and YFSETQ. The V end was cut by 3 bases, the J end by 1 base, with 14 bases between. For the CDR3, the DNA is TGCGCCAGCAGCTCGGTCCCGGACAGTTCCTACGAGCAGTACTTC. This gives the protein CASSSVPDSSYEQYF.

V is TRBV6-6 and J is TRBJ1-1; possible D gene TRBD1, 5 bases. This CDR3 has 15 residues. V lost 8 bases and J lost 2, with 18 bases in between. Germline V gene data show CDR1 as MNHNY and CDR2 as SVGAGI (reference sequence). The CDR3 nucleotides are TGTGCCAGCCTGGGGGGGGGACTGAGAAACACTGAAGCTTTCTTT. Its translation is CASLGGGLRNTEAFF.

Here the CDR3 reads CASSDSLAGGPYEQYF. The CDR3 DNA reads as TGTGCCAGCAGTGACTCACTAGCGGGGGGCCCCTACGAGCAGTACTTC. The chain recombines TRBV6-4 with TRBJ2-7, with 12 bases fitting TRBD2. CDR1 and CDR2 (germline): MRHNA, SNTAGT. The CDR3 totals 16 residues. J lost 2 bases, V lost 0 bases, and 2 bases had no gene match.

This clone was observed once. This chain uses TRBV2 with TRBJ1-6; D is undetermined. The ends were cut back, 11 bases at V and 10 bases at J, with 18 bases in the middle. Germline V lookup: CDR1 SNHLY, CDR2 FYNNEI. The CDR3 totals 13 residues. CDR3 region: CAGLEFPRSPLHF. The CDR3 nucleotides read TGTGCCGGCTTGGAGTTCCCTCGGTCACCCCTCCACTTT.

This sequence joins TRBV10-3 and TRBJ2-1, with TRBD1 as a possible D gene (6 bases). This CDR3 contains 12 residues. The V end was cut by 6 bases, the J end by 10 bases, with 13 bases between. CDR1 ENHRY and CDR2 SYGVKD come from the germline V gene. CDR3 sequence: CAIRAGAPEQFF. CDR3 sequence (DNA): TGTGCCATCAGGGCAGGGGCCCCGGAGCAGTTCTTC.

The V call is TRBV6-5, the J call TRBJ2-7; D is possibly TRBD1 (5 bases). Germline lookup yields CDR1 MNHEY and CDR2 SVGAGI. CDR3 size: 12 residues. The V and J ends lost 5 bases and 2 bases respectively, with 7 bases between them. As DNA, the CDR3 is TGTGCCAGCAGTCGACAGACCTACGAGCAGTACTTC. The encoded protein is CASSRQTYEQYF.

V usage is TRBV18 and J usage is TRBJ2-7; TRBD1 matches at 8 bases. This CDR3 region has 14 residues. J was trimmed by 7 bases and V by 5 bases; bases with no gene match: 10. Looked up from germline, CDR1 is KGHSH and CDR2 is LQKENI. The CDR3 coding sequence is TGTGCCAGCTCATTACAGCAGGGGGCGTGGGAGCAGTACTTC. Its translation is CASSLQQGAWEQYF.

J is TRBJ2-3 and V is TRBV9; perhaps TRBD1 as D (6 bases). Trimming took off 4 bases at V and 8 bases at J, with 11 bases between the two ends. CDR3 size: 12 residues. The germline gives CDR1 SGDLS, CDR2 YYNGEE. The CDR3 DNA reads TGTGCCAGCAGCTCCCGAGGGGGTACGCAGTATTTT. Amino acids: CASSSRGGTQYF.

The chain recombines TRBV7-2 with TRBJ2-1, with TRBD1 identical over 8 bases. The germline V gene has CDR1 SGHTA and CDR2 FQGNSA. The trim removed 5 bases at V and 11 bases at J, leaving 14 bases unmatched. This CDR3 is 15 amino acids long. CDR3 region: CASSDRGGYILKQFF. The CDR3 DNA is TGTGCCAGCAGCGACAGGGGCGGTTATATTTTGAAGCAGTTCTTC. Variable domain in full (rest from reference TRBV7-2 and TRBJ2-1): GAGVSQSPSNKVTEKGKDVELRCDPISGHTALYWYRQSLGQGLEFLIYFQGNSAPDKSGLPSDRFSAERTGGSVSTLTIQRTQQEDSAVYLCASSDRGGYILKQFFGPGTRLTVL.

The DNA for the CDR3 is TGTGCCATCAGTGATACAGGGGGCGATGAGCAGTTCTTC. Translation: CAISDTGGDEQFF. J is TRBJ2-1 and V is TRBV10-3; 9 nucleotides align to TRBD1. CDR1 and CDR2 (germline): ENHRY, SYGVKD. The CDR3 runs to 13 residues. Germline trimming cut 3 bases from V and 8 bases from J; bases unmatched to any gene: 2.